This T cell receptor beta chain was identified in a study of T cell responses to AZD1222 COVID-19 vaccine. Clones were sequenced by immunoSEQ multiplex PCR, and TCRdb holds only the in-frame ones, with some missing. The repertoire holds 150,000 to 200,000 clones, with about nine tenths as singletons. V lost 4 bases, J lost 0 bases, and 12 bases stayed unmatched. This CDR3 is 18 amino acids long. Germline V gene sequence: CDR1 SGHNT, CDR2 YYREEE (reference sequence). The sequence was collected from an adult in good health. This sample comprised peripheral blood, obtained on day 0 of AZD1222 vaccination. The chain links TRBV5-4 to TRBJ1-3, with 8 positions matching TRBD1. The CDR3 reads CASSPWDRYYPSGNTIYF. CDR3 coding DNA: TGTGCCAGCAGCCCGTGGGACAGGTATTACCCCTCTGGAAACACCATATATTTT.